Listed here are 4 T cell receptor beta chains from one sample, sequenced in a study of naive and memory T cell subsets. Amplification of ligated cDNA took four PCR rounds with SP2 and nested alpha and beta constant primers. TCRdb reprocessed the UMI-ligation and nested PCR reads with MiXCR, giving one entry per CDR3 protein. Among 30,000 to 35,000 distinct CDR3 sequences listed, 6.7% were seen once. Treatment denoted: skin biopsy from PPD injection site in Mantoux-positive individual. A UMI-containing oligonucleotide was joined by 3' ligation to the TCR cDNA template. This specimen consisted of skin, obtained from a tuberculin skin test site. These receptors were obtained from an adult in good health.

This clonotype was counted ten times or more. The chain combines TRBV7-3 with TRBJ2-3, with TRBD2 identical over 8 bases. V dropped 5 bases and J dropped 5; count of bases not matched to a gene: 3. This CDR3 is built from 13 residues. The germline gives CDR1 SGHTA, CDR2 FQGTGA. CDR3 bases: TGTGCCAGCAGCCCGCTAGCGGGAGATACGCAGTATTTT. This codes for CASSPLAGDTQYF.

This clonotype was observed many times. V and J are TRBV19 and TRBJ2-7; tentatively, D is TRBD2 (6 bases). CDR1 LNHDA and CDR2 SQIVND come from the germline V gene (reference sequence). CDR3 length: 13 amino acids. V was shortened by 5 bases and J by 3 bases, with 11 bases between the two germline ends. CDR3 protein: CASSRGAFYEQYF. DNA of the CDR3: TGTGCCAGTAGTCGCGGGGCCTTCTACGAGCAGTACTTC.

This clonotype is deemed medium-sized. This chain connects TRBV5-1 to TRBJ2-7, with D unresolved. Germline-derived CDR1 and CDR2 are SGHRS and YFSETQ. The CDR3 contains 14 residues. The V end lost 0 bases, the J end lost 2 bases, and 9 bases lay between the germline ends. CDR3 sequence reads: CASSLVVSPYEQYF. CDR3 bases: TGCGCCAGCAGCTTGGTGGTCAGTCCCTACGAGCAGTACTTC.

The CDR3, as DNA: TGTGCCAGCAGCTTAGAGGGTTACGTCACTGAAGCTTTCTTT. As protein: CASSLEGYVTEAFF. This chain uses TRBV7-2 with TRBJ1-1, with D unclear. Between the trimmed V and J ends, which lost 1 base and 4 bases, there was a span of 10 bases. Germline CDR1 is SGHTA and CDR2 is FQGNSA. The CDR3 is 14 amino acids.